One and the same sample provided the 8 T cell receptor beta chains below, sequenced in a study of T-cell memory formation after mild COVID-19 (dated by TCRdb to the early 2020s). Library preparation employed 5' RACE. Sequencer: Illumina NovaSeq 6000. The public sequencing data were trimmed at Q25 with fastp and processed into clonotypes with MiXCR by TCRdb, which kept only in-frame beta chains. Rows are combined by CDR3 protein, so each entry shows the most common genes and DNA. Here the sample has approximately 300,000 distinct CDR3 sequences; 15% to 20% occur a single time. Of the sample, over 20% falls within the top ten clones. Sequencing was done on a sample of PBMCs or a T cell subset sorted from them (not recorded which). The receptors were sampled from a man between 18 and 29 years old who had mild COVID-19 (a few samples of this study predate the infection). The sample titles of this study are shuffled in the database, so cell type and time point are left out; the donor was told from shared clones.

V usage is TRBV7-9 and J usage is TRBJ1-1; a weak D match, TRBD1 (6 bases). The CDR3 length is 14 residues. Germline V gives CDR1 SEHNR, CDR2 FQNEAQ (reference sequence). V was shortened by 2 bases and J by 1 base, with 8 bases between the two germline ends. In nucleotides, the CDR3 is TGTGCCAGCAGCTTAATGGGACAGAACACTGAAGCTTTCTTT. Amino acid sequence: CASSLMGQNTEAFF.

This clonotype came up a few times. The J gene is TRBJ2-5, the V gene TRBV5-1, with TRBD2 as a possible D gene (6 bases). Germline V lookup: CDR1 SGHRS, CDR2 YFSETQ. CDR3 length equals 14 residues. Trimming cost V 5 bases and J 1 base, with 12 bases left between them. The CDR3 loop is CASSPGLIQETQYF. The CDR3 DNA sequence: TGCGCCAGCAGTCCGGGACTGATCCAAGAGACCCAGTACTTC.

The sample holds a few counts of this clonotype. The chain employs TRBV15 and TRBJ1-2; D gene uncertain. V lost 5 bases and J lost 3, with 13 bases in between. From germline, CDR1 is LNHNV and CDR2 YYDKDF (reference sequence). The CDR3 totals 14 residues. The CDR3 sequence: CATSASTRHYGYTF. CDR3 DNA: TGTGCCACCAGCGCTTCTACCAGACACTATGGCTACACCTTC.

This clonotype was observed a few times. The chain couples TRBV2 to TRBJ1-5; no firm D call. The CDR3 spans 14 residues. CDR1 is SNHLY and CDR2 is FYNNEI in the germline V gene. Trimming pared 6 bases from V and 5 bases from J, leaving 14 bases between. The CDR3: CASRRRFMDQPQHF. For the CDR3, the DNA is TGTGCCAGCAGGAGAAGGTTTATGGATCAGCCCCAGCATTTT.

The V and J genes are TRBV27 and TRBJ1-6; TRBD1 aligns across 7 bases. Germline trimming cut 2 bases from V and 6 bases from J; bases unmatched to any gene: 7. CDR3 length: 16 amino acids. Germline assignment: CDR1 MNHEY and CDR2 SMNVEV (reference sequence). The CDR3 coding sequence is TGTGCCAGCAGTTTAGAGGGGGCGGACTTTAATTCACCCCTCCACTTT. This encodes CASSLEGADFNSPLHF.

The chain joins TRBV29-1 to TRBJ2-2; D possibly uses TRBD1 or TRBD2 (7 bases each). Per germline, CDR1 SQVTM and CDR2 ANQGSEA. There are 13 residues in the CDR3. Trimming shortened V by 4 bases and J by 10 bases, and 16 bases separated the two germline ends. DNA of the CDR3: TGCAGCGTTGCAGGGGGGGGTTCCGAGGAGCTGTTTTTT. This encodes CSVAGGGSEELFF.

The DNA for the CDR3 is TGTGCCAGCAGCAAATCCGGGGGCGATCTGGGAAAACTGTTTTTT. Its protein product is CASSKSGGDLGKLFF. The chain is built from TRBV21-1 and TRBJ1-4; the table calls TRBD1, which could not be checked here. TRBV21-1 is shown as a pseudogene. The CDR3 has 15 amino acids.

The chain recombines TRBV11-2 with TRBJ1-2; 11 nucleotides line up with TRBD1. CDR1 SGHAT and CDR2 FQNNGV come from the germline V gene. V was clipped by 2 bases and J by 7 bases; unmatched bases: 6. The CDR3 spans 15 residues. The CDR3 reads CASSLIRTGGFGYTF. CDR3 DNA sequence: TGTGCCAGCAGCTTAATCCGGACAGGGGGCTTTGGCTACACCTTC.